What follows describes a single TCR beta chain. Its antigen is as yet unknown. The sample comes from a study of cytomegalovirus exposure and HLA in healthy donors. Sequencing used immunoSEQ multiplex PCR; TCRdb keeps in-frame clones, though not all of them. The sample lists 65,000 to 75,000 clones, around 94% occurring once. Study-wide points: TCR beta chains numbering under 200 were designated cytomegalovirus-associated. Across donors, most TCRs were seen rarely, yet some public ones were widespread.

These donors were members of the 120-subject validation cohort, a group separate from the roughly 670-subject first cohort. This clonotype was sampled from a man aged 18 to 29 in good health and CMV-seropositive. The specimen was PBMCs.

This chain's CDR3 is CASSPNRGDYGYTF. In nucleotides, the CDR3 is TGTGCCAGCAGCCCGAACAGGGGTGACTATGGCTACACCTTC. This chain links TRBV5-6 with TRBJ1-2; TRBD1 matches at 7 bases. CDR1 is SGHDT, CDR2 YYEEEE, per germline. With 4 bases clipped from V and 3 bases from J, the junction kept 6 bases outside the gene matches. CDR3 length: 14 amino acids.